One TCR beta chain is described in this entry. Its specificity is unknown. Libraries were prepared by immunoSEQ multiplex PCR; TCRdb keeps only in-frame clonotypes and omits some of them. The repertoire holds about 28,000 clones, around nine tenths seen once, with approximately 0.8% in the top ten. The sample originates from a study of regulatory and conventional T cells in RAG deficiency. The study's findings and limits: Control T-cell subsets had markedly higher Shannon entropy and lower Simpson indices than RAG-deficient patients. Compared with controls, unique Treg TCR beta sequences dropped around 100-fold in Omenn syndrome and CID/AS.

Blood CD4+ CD25-high CD127-low regulatory T cells supplied the genomic DNA template. This same sample was also part of a study on regulatory T cells. From that second work: Amplification used 52 TRBV primers and 13 TRBJ primers. In patients, unique TRB V-J pairs were restricted and V/J usage skewed, especially in Tregs.

The sequencing sample was made of Tregs sorted from blood. The TCR originated in a human donor in good health.

The CDR3 region is CASSELRGPRSYNEQFF. The CDR3 nucleotides are TGCGCCAGCAGTGAGTTACGGGGTCCTCGCTCCTACAATGAGCAGTTCTTC. This rearrangement joins TRBV10-1 to TRBJ2-1; the D gene is possibly TRBD2 (5 bases). This CDR3 has 17 amino acids. The germline V gene encodes CDR1 WNHNN and CDR2 SYGVQD (reference sequence). V was cut by 1 base and J by 0 bases, with 13 bases left in between.